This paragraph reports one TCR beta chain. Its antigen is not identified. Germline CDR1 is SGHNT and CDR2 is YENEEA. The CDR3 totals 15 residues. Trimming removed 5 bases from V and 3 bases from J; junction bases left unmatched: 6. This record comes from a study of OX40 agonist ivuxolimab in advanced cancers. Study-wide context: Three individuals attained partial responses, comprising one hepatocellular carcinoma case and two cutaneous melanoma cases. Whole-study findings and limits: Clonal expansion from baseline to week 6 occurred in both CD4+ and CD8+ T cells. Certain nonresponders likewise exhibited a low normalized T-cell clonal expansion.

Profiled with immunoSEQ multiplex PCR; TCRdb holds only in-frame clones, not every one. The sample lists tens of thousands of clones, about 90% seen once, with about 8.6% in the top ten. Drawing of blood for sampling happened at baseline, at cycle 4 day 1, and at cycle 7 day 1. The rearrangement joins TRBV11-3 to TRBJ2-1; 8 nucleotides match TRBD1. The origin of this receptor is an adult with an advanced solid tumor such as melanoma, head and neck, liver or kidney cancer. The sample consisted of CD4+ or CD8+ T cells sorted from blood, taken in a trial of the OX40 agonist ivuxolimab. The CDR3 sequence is CASSPGDRNYNEQFF. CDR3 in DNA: TGTGCCAGCAGCCCCGGGGACAGGAACTACAATGAGCAGTTCTTC.